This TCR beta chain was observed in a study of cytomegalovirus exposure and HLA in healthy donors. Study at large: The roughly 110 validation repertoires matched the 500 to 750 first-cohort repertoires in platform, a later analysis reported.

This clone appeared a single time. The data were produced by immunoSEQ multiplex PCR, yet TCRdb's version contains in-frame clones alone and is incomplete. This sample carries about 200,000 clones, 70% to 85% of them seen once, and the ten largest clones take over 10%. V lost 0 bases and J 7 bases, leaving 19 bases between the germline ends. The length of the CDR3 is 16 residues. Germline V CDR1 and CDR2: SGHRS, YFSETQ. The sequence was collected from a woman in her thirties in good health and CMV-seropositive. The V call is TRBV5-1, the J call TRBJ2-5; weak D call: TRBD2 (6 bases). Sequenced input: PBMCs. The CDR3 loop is CASSLATGASLGTQYF. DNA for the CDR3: TGCGCCAGCAGCTTGGCCACGGGAGCGTCTCTCGGGACCCAGTACTTC.